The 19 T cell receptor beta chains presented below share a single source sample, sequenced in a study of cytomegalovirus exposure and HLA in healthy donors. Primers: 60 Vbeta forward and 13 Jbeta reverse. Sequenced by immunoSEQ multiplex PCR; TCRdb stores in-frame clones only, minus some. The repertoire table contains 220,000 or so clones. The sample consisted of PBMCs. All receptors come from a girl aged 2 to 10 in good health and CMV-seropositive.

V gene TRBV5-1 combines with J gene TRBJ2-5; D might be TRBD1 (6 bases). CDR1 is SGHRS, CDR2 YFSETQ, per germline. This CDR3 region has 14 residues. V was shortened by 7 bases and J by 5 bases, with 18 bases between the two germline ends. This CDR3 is CASGLQGQVETQYF. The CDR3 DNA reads TGCGCCAGCGGATTACAGGGTCAAGTTGAGACCCAGTACTTC.

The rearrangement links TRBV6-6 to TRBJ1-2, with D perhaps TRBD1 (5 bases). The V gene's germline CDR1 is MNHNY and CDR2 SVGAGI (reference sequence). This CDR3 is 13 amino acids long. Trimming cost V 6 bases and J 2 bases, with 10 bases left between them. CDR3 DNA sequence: TGTGCCAGCAGAAACGACAGAAACTATGGCTACACCTTC. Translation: CASRNDRNYGYTF.

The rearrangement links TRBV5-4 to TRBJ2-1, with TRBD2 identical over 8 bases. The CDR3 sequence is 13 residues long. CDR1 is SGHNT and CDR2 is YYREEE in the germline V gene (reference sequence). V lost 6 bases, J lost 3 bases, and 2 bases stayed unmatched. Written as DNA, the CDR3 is TGTGCCAGCACCGCGGGAGGCTACAATGAGCAGTTCTTC. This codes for CASTAGGYNEQFF.

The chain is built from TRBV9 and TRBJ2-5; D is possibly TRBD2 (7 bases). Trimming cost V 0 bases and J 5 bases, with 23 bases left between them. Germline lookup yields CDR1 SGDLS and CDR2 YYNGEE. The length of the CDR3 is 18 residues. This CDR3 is CASSVDQGGTTLMETQYF. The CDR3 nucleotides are TGTGCCAGCAGCGTAGATCAAGGGGGGACTACCCTGATGGAGACCCAGTACTTC.

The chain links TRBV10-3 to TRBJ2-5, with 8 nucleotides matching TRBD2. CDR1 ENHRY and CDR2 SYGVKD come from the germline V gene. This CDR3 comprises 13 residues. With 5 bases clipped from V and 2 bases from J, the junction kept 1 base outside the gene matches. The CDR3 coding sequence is TGTGCCATCAGTCGGGAGGGTCAAGAGACCCAGTACTTC. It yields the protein CAISREGQETQYF.

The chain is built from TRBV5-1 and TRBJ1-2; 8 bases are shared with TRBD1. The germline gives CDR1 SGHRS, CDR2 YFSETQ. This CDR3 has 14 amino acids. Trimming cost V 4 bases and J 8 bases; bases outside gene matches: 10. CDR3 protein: CASSQSQGAGGYTF. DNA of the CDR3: TGCGCCAGCAGCCAAAGCCAGGGGGCCGGGGGCTACACCTTC.

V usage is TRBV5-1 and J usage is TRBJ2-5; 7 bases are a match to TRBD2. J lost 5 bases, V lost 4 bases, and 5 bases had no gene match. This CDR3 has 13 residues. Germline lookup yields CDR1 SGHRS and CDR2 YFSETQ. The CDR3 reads CASSALARETQYF. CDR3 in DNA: TGCGCCAGCAGCGCACTAGCGCGGGAGACCCAGTACTTC.

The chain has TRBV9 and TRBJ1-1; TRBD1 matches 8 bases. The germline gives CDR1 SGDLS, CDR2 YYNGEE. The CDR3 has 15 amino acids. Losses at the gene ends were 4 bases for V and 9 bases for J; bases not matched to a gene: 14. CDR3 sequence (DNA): TGTGCCAGCAGCCCAGGGGGCCTCCAGCAGGTACAAGCTTTCTTT. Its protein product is CASSPGGLQQVQAFF. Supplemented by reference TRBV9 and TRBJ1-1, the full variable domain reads DSGVTQTPKHLITATGQRVTLRCSPRSGDLSVYWYQQSLDQGLQFLIQYYNGEERAKGNILERFSAQQFPDLHSELNLSSLELGDSALYFCASSPGGLQQVQAFFGQGTRLTVV.

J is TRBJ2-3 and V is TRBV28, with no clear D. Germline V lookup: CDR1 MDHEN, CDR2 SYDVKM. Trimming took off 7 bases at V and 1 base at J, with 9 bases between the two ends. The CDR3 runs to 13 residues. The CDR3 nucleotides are TGTGCCAGCACAGGTTCGCGCACAGATACGCAGTATTTT. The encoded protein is CASTGSRTDTQYF.

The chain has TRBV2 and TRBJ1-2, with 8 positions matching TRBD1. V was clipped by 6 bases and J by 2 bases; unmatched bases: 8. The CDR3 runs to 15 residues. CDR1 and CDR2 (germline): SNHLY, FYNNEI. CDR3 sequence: CASRNQGAINYGYTF. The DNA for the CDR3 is TGTGCCAGCAGAAATCAGGGGGCGATAAACTATGGCTACACCTTC.

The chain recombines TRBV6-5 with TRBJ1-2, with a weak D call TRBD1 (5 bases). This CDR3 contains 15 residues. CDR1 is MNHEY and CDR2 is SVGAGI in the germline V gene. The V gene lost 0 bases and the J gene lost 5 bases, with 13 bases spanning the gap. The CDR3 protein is CASSYSRTRGYGYTF. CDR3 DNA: TGTGCCAGCAGTTACTCCAGGACCCGGGGGTATGGCTACACCTTC.

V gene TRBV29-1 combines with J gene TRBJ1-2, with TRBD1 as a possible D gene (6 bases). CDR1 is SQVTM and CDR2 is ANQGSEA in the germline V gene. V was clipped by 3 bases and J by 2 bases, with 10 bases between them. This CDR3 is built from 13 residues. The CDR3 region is CSVDPTGNYGYTF. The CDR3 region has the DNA TGCAGCGTTGACCCGACAGGCAACTATGGCTACACCTTC.

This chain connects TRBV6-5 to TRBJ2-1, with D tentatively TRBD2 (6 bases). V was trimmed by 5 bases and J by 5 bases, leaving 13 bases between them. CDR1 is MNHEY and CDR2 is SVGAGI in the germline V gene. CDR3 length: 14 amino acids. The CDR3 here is CASSNREIDNEQFF. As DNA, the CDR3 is TGTGCCAGCAGTAACCGGGAGATCGACAATGAGCAGTTCTTC.

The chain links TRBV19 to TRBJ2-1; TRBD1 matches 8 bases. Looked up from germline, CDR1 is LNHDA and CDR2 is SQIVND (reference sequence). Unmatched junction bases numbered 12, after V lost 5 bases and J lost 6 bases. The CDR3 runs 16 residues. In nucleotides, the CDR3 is TGTGCCAGTAGTCCTACGACAGGGGATGTTCGCAATGAGCAGTTCTTC. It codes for CASSPTTGDVRNEQFF.

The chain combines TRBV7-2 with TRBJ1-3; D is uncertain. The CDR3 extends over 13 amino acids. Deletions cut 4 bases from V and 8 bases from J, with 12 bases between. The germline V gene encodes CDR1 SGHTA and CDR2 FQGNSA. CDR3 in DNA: TGTGCCAGCAGCTCGGCCCGGGGAGACACCATATATTTT. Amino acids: CASSSARGDTIYF.

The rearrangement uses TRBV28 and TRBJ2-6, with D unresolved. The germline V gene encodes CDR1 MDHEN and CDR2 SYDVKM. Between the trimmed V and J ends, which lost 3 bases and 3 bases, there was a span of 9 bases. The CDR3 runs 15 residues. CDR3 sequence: CASSFFTSGANVLTF. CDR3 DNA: TGTGCCAGCAGTTTTTTTACAAGTGGGGCCAACGTCCTGACTTTC.

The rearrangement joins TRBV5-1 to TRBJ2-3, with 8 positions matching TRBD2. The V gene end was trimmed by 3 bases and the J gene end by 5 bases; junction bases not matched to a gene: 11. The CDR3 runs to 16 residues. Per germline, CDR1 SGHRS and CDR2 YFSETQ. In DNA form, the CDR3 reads TGCGCCAGCAGCTGGGGCACACTAGCGGTGAAAGATACGCAGTATTTT. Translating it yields CASSWGTLAVKDTQYF.

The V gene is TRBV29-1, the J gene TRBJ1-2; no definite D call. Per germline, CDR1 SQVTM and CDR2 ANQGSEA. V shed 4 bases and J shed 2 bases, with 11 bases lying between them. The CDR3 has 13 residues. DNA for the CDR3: TGCAGCGTTGGGACCCGGGAGAACTATGGCTACACCTTC. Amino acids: CSVGTRENYGYTF.

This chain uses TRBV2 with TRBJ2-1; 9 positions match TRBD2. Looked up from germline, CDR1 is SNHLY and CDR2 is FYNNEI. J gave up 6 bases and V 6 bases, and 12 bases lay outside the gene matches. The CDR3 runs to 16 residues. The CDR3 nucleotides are TGTGCCAGCAGACCACATAGCGGGAGAGTTCGCAATGAGCAGTTCTTC. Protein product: CASRPHSGRVRNEQFF.